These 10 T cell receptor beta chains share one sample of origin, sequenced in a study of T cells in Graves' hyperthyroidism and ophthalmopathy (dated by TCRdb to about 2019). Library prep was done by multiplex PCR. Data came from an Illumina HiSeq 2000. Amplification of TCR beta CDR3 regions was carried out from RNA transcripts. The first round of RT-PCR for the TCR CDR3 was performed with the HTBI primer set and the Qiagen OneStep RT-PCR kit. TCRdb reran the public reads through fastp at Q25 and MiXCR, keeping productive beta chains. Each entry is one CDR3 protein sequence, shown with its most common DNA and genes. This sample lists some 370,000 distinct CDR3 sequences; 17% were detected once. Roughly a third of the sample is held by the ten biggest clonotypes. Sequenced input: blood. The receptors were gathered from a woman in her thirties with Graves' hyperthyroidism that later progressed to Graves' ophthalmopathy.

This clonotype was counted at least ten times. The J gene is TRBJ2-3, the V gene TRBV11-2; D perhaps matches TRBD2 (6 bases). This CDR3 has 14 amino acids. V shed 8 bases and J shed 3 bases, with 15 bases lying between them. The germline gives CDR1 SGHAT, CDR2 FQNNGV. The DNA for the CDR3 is TGTGCCAGCGGTCCGGCGGGACCAACAGATACGCAGTATTTT. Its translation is CASGPAGPTDTQYF.

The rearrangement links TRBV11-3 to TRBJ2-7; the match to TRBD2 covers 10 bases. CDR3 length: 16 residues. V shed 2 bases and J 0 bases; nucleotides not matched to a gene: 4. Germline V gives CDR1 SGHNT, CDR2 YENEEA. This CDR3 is CASSLSVAGGSYEQYF. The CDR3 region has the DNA TGTGCCAGCAGCTTATCGGTAGCGGGAGGCTCCTACGAGCAGTACTTC.

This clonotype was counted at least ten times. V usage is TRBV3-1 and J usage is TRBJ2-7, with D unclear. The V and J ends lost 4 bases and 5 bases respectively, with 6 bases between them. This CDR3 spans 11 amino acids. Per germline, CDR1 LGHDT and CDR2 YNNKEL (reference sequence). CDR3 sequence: CASSRRHEQYF. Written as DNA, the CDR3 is TGTGCCAGCAGCCGCCGGCACGAGCAGTACTTC.

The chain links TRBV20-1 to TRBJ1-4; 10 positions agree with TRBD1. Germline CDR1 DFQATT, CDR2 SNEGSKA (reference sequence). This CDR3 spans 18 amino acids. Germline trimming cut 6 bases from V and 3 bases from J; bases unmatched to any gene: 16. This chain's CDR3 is CSAAKYPGQGSANEKLFF. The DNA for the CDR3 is TGCAGTGCCGCTAAATATCCGGGACAGGGGTCTGCTAATGAAAAACTGTTTTTT.

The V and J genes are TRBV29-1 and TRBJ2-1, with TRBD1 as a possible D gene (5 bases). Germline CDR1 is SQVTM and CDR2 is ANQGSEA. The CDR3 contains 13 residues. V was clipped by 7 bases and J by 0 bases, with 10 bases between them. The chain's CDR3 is CSGQTSSYNEQFF. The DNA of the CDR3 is TGCAGCGGACAGACGAGCTCCTACAATGAGCAGTTCTTC.

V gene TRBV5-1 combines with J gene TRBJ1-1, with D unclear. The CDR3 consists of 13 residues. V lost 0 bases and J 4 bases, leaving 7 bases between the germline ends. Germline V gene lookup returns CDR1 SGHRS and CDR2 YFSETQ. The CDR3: CASSLGQATEAFF. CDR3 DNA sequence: TGCGCCAGCAGCTTGGGGCAGGCCACTGAAGCTTTCTTT.

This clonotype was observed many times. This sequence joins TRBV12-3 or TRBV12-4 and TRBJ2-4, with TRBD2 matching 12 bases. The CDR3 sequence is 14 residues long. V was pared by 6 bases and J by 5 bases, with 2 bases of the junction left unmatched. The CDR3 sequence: CASRGTSGQNIQYF. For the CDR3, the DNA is TGTGCCAGCAGAGGGACTAGCGGGCAAAACATTCAGTACTTC.

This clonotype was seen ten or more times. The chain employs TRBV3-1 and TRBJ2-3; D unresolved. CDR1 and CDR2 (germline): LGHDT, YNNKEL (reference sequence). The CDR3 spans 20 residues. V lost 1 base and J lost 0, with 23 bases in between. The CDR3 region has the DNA TGTGCCAGCAGCCAAGGGCTGGGTCTGGCCACCCCCCTCAGCACAGATACGCAGTATTTT. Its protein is CASSQGLGLATPLSTDTQYF.

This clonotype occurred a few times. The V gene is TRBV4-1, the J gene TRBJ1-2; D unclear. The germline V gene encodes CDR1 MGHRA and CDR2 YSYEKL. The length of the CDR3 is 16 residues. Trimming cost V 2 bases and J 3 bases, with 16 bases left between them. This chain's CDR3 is CASSQTPAGRDYGYTF. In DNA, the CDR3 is TGCGCCAGCAGCCAAACCCCCGCGGGGAGGGACTATGGCTACACCTTC.

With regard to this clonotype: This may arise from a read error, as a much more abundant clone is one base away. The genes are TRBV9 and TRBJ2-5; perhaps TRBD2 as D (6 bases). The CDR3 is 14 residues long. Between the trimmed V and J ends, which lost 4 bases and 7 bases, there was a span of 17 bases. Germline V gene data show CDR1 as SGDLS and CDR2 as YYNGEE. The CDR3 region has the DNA TGTGCCAGCAGCACCAGACTAGTGGATGCGACCCAGTACTTC. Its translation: CASSTRLVDATQYF.